One sample yielded the 22 T cell receptor beta chains listed below, sequenced in a study of T cell repertoires in cytomegalovirus infection. TCRdb used MiXCR to reprocess the reads, holding one entry per CDR3 protein. The table has roughly 920,000 distinct CDR3 sequences, less than 40% seen once. What these receptors recognize is not known. The sample here was cultured CD8+ T cells from PBMCs, taken from culture after CMV antigen stimulation. These receptors were obtained from a human donor in good health (CMV status not recorded). Some clones in this sample may be carry-over from other donors' samples.

CDR3 loop: CASSLNPRGDTEAFF. CDR3 in DNA: TGTGCCAGCAGTTTAAATCCCCGGGGGGACACTGAAGCTTTCTTT. V is TRBV28 and J is TRBJ1-1, with TRBD1 as a possible D gene (5 bases). Germline values: CDR1 MDHEN, CDR2 SYDVKM. V was pared by 2 bases and J by 3 bases, with 13 bases between. The CDR3 consists of 15 residues.

A few counts support this clonotype. This chain links TRBV7-9 with TRBJ2-1; D tentatively fits TRBD1 or TRBD2 (6 bases each). The CDR3 contains 15 residues. V lost 5 bases and J lost 2, with 13 bases in between. Germline CDR1 is SEHNR and CDR2 is FQNEAQ (reference sequence). This CDR3 reads CASSPKEGAYNEQFF. As DNA, the CDR3 is TGTGCCAGCAGCCCAAAGGAGGGGGCCTACAATGAGCAGTTCTTC.

In its sample, this clonotype was seen a few times. The rearrangement links TRBV18 to TRBJ1-1, with D perhaps matching TRBD1 (5 bases). V was trimmed by 0 bases and J by 7 bases, leaving 9 bases between them. CDR3 length: 13 residues. Germline assignment: CDR1 KGHSH and CDR2 LQKENI. For the CDR3, the DNA is TGTGCCAGCTCACCACCCGGACACGTTGAAGCTTTCTTT. This codes for CASSPPGHVEAFF.

This rearrangement joins TRBV2 to TRBJ2-2, with TRBD1 as a possible D gene (6 bases). With 6 bases removed from V and 6 bases from J, the gap between germline ends came to 20 bases. CDR1 is SNHLY and CDR2 is FYNNEI in the germline V gene. The CDR3 contains 16 residues. CDR3 loop: CASRNPVQGKSGELFF. In DNA, the CDR3 is TGTGCCAGCAGGAATCCGGTGCAGGGGAAATCCGGGGAGCTGTTTTTT.

This clonotype was seen a handful of times. The chain employs TRBV14 and TRBJ1-1; weak D call: TRBD1 (6 bases). This CDR3 is built from 17 residues. V dropped 1 base and J dropped 2 bases, with 17 bases sitting between them. From germline, CDR1 is SGHDN and CDR2 FVKESK. The CDR3 protein is CASSQVSFRDTNTEAFF. The CDR3 region has the DNA TGTGCCAGCAGCCAAGTTTCCTTCCGGGACACAAACACTGAAGCTTTCTTT.

This clonotype occurred a few times. V gene TRBV4-2 combines with J gene TRBJ2-1; 9 positions match TRBD2. The V segment lost 4 bases and the J segment 5 bases; nucleotides outside the gene matches: 6. Germline values: CDR1 LGHNA, CDR2 YNFKEQ. The CDR3 contains 15 residues. The CDR3 reads CASSPRVAGDNEQFF. The CDR3 nucleotides read TGTGCCAGCAGCCCCCGGGTAGCGGGGGACAATGAGCAGTTCTTC.

This clonotype was detected a few times. The chain carries TRBV24-1 and TRBJ2-5; D gene unclear. The CDR3 length is 13 residues. V lost 5 bases and J 4 bases, leaving 10 bases between the germline ends. CDR1 is KGHDR, CDR2 SFDVKD, per germline. Here the CDR3 DNA reads TGTGCCACCAGTGTTTGGGGATTAGAGACCCAGTACTTC. Its protein is CATSVWGLETQYF.

The gene calls are TRBV7-8 and TRBJ1-1; 9 positions agree with TRBD1. Unmatched junction bases numbered 6, after V lost 5 bases and J lost 2 bases. This CDR3 comprises 15 residues. Germline CDR1 is SGHVS and CDR2 is FQNEAQ. The CDR3 DNA reads as TGTGCCAGCAGCAAGTCGACAGGGGGTAACACTGAAGCTTTCTTT. It yields the protein CASSKSTGGNTEAFF.

This clonotype showed up just a few times. The CDR3 DNA follows: TGCGCCAGCTCAAACCCAGGACAGTCTCGAAATATCTACGAGCAGTACTTC. As protein: CASSNPGQSRNIYEQYF. The V and J genes are TRBV4-1 and TRBJ2-7; D is perhaps TRBD1 (6 bases). Germline V gene sequence: CDR1 MGHRA, CDR2 YSYEKL. V dropped 8 bases and J dropped 3 bases, with 26 bases sitting between them. This CDR3 is built from 17 residues.

The chain joins TRBV20-1 to TRBJ2-1, with 7 bases fitting TRBD2. Looked up from germline, CDR1 is DFQATT and CDR2 is SNEGSKA (reference sequence). V lost 4 bases and J lost 0; bases outside the gene matches: 3. This CDR3 region has 14 residues. CDR3 nucleotides: TGCAGTGCTAAGGCGGGGGACTCCTACAATGAGCAGTTCTTC. Translating gives CSAKAGDSYNEQFF.

V usage is TRBV6-1 and J usage is TRBJ2-3, with 16 bases identical to TRBD2. From germline, CDR1 is MNHNS and CDR2 SASEGT. Trimming at V came to 6 bases and at J to 2 bases, leaving 8 bases not matched to a gene. This CDR3 contains 18 residues. The CDR3 DNA reads TGTGCCAGCAGGATGGGACTAGCGGGGGGGAGGCTCACAGATACGCAGTATTTT. Protein sequence: CASRMGLAGGRLTDTQYF.

This sequence joins TRBV28 and TRBJ2-1; 10 bases match TRBD1. J lost 5 bases, V lost 5 bases, and 6 bases had no gene match. In germline, CDR1 is MDHEN, CDR2 SYDVKM. The CDR3 runs 15 residues. CDR3 in amino acids: CASSRGQGTHNEQFF. In nucleotides, the CDR3 is TGTGCCAGCAGTAGGGGACAGGGGACCCACAATGAGCAGTTCTTC.

This clonotype came up many times. The chain links TRBV7-2 to TRBJ2-1, with D hard to call. Trimming shortened V by 5 bases and J by 7 bases, and 12 bases separated the two germline ends. This CDR3 is built from 13 residues. The germline gives CDR1 SGHTA, CDR2 FQGNSA. In DNA, the CDR3 is TGTGCCAGCAGCCCCTGGATGGGGAATGAGCAGTTCTTC. It yields the protein CASSPWMGNEQFF.

This clonotype came up once. The chain couples TRBV25-1 to TRBJ1-2; 7 bases are shared with TRBD1. After removal of 6 bases from V and 3 bases from J, the junction contained 7 bases not matched to a gene. Germline-derived CDR1 and CDR2 are MGHDK and SYGVNS. The CDR3 is 14 amino acids. The CDR3 bases are TGTGCCAGCAGGGCCCGGGACAGTGACTATGGCTACACCTTC. Translated: CASRARDSDYGYTF.

This rearrangement joins TRBV14 to TRBJ2-1; tentative D call: TRBD2 (5 bases). The CDR3 has 13 amino acids. Germline V CDR1 and CDR2: SGHDN, FVKESK. Trimming took 1 base from V and 7 from J, leaving 8 bases between them. The CDR3 region has the DNA TGTGCCAGCAGCCAAGCGGGGATGAATGAGCAGTTCTTC. Protein sequence: CASSQAGMNEQFF.

This sequence joins TRBV6-1 and TRBJ1-5, with D unclear. Trimming took 8 bases from V and 0 from J, leaving 17 bases between them. Germline V lookup: CDR1 MNHNS, CDR2 SASEGT. The CDR3 is made up of 16 amino acids. The CDR3 DNA follows: TGTGCCAGCGGTTCTGCAGAGATTATTAGCAATCAGCCCCAGCATTTT. It encodes CASGSAEIISNQPQHF.

This clonotype was observed a few times. The chain employs TRBV6-5 and TRBJ1-1, with D possibly matching TRBD1 (6 bases). Per germline, CDR1 MNHEY and CDR2 SVGAGI. This CDR3 region has 14 residues. V lost 9 bases, J lost 5 bases, and 19 bases lay in between. CDR3 sequence: CASKGVQMITEAFF. As DNA, the CDR3 is TGTGCCAGTAAGGGGGTTCAAATGATTACTGAAGCTTTCTTT.

As for this clonotype: The junction departs from germline at one end; a sequencing error may be responsible. The chain has TRBV19 and TRBJ2-5; tentatively, D is TRBD1 (6 bases). This CDR3 is built from 14 residues. Per the germline V gene, CDR1 is LNHDA and CDR2 is SQIVND (reference sequence). The CDR3 reads CASAAGTLSETQSF. The DNA of the CDR3 is TGTGCCAGTGCTGCCGGGACACTTAGTGAGACCCAGTCCTTC.

There are a few counts of this clonotype. In DNA, the CDR3 is TGCGCCAGCAGCTTCGGGGACAGAGGGGACACCATATATTTT. Its protein is CASSFGDRGDTIYF. This chain connects TRBV5-1 to TRBJ1-3, with 7 nucleotides matching TRBD1. Germline V gives CDR1 SGHRS, CDR2 YFSETQ. Trimming cost V 2 bases and J 8 bases; bases outside gene matches: 7. CDR3 length: 14 amino acids.

This clonotype was counted between two and nine times. The chain joins TRBV7-8 to TRBJ2-1; tentatively, D is TRBD1 (5 bases). With 5 bases removed from V and 4 bases from J, the gap between germline ends came to 12 bases. CDR3 length: 14 residues. The germline gives CDR1 SGHVS, CDR2 FQNEAQ. The CDR3 reads CASSVMGQYNEQFF. CDR3 coding DNA: TGTGCCAGCAGCGTGATGGGGCAGTACAATGAGCAGTTCTTC.

The chain uses TRBV4-1 and TRBJ1-2; D unresolved. This CDR3 has 11 residues. CDR1 is MGHRA, CDR2 YSYEKL, per germline. V was pared by 4 bases and J by 9 bases, with 9 bases between. CDR3 sequence: CASSRSTSYTF. The CDR3 bases are TGCGCCAGCAGCCGTTCTACTAGCTACACCTTC.

The chain couples TRBV4-1 to TRBJ2-5, with D possibly matching TRBD2 (5 bases). Between the trimmed V and J ends, which lost 0 bases and 5 bases, there was a span of 7 bases. The germline gives CDR1 MGHRA, CDR2 YSYEKL. The CDR3 has 13 residues. CDR3 nucleotide sequence: TGCGCCAGCAGCCAAGAACCGGGGGAGACCCAGTACTTC. It specifies CASSQEPGETQYF.